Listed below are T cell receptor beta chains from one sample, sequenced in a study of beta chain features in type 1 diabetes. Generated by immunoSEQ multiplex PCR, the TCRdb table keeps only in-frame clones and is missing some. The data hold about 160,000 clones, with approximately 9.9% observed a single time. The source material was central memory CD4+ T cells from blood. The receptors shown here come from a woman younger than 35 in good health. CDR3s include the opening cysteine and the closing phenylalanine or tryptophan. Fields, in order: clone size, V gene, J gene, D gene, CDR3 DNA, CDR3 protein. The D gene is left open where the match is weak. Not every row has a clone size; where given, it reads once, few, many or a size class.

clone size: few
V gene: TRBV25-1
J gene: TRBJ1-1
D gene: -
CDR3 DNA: TGTGCCAGCAGTATCCGCACTGAAGCTTTCTTT
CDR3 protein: CASSIRTEAFF

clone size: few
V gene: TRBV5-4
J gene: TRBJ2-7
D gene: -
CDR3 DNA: TGTGCCAGCAGCTCCCCGGTTACCGGGGCCTACGAGCAGTACTTC
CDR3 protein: CASSSPVTGAYEQYF

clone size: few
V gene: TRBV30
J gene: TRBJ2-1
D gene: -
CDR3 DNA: TGTGCCTGCGCGGGGAGTGGCAATGAGCAGTTCTTC
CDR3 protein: CACAGSGNEQFF

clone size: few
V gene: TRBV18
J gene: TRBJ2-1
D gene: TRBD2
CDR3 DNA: TGTGCCAGCTCCCCCGGAGGAGCGGGAGCAGTCTCCTACAATGAGCAGTTCTTC
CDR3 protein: CASSPGGAGAVSYNEQFF

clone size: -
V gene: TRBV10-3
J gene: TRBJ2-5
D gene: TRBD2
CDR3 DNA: TGTGCCATCAGGTCCGGGGGGTCGCAAGAGACCCAGTACTTC
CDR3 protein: CAIRSGGSQETQYF

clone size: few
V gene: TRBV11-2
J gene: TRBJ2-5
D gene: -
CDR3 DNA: TGTGCCAGCAGCTTGTCTGAGGAAGAGACCCAGTACTTC
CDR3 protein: CASSLSEEETQYF

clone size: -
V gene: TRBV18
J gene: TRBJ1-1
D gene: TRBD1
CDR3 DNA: TGTGCCAGCTCACCACAGGGGGCCACTGAAGCTTTCTTT
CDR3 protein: CASSPQGATEAFF

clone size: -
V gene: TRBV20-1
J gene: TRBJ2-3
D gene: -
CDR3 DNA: TGCAGTGTCAGGGCGGACAGTAAGCAGTATTTT
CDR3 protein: CSVRADSKQYF

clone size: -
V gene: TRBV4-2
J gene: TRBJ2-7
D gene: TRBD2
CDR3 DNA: TGTGCCAGCAGCCAAGATGCGCGGGAGGCCTCCGTCTACGAGCAGTACTTC
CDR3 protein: CASSQDAREASVYEQYF

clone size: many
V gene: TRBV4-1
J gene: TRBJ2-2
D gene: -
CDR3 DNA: TGCGCCAGCAGCCAAGTAGATATGGGCCTGTACACCGGGGAGCTGTTTTTT
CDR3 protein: CASSQVDMGLYTGELFF

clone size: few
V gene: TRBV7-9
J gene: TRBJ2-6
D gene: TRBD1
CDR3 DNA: TGTGCCAGCAGCCCATGGACAGGAAGCTCTGGGGCCAACGTCCTGACTTTC
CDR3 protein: CASSPWTGSSGANVLTF

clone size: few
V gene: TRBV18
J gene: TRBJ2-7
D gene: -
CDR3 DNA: TGTGCCAGCTCACAGGACAGTGGCGAGCAGTACTTC
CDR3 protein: CASSQDSGEQYF

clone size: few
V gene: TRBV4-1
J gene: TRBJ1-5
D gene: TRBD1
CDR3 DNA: TGCGCCAGCAGCGTTCAAACAGGGGGCTTTCAGCCCCAGCATTTT
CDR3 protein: CASSVQTGGFQPQHF

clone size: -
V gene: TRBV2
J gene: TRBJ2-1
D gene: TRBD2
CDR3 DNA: TGTGCCAGCAAGGCTAGCGGGGACTGGGGGGAGCAGTTCTTC
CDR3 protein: CASKASGDWGEQFF

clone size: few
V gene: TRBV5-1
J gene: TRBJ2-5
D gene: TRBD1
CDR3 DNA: TGCGCCAGCAGCTCCCCGCCGGGACAGGGGCCTCTTGAGACCCAGTACTTC
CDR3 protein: CASSSPPGQGPLETQYF

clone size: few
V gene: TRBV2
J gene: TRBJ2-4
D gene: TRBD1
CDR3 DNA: TGTGCCAGCAGTATGACAGGGGGTTATGGAAACATTCAGTACTTC
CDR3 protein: CASSMTGGYGNIQYF

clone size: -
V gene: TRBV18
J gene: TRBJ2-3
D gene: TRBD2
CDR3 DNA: TGTGCCAGCTCGCCCCGGACTAGCGGTTACACAGATACGCAGTATTTT
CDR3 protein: CASSPRTSGYTDTQYF

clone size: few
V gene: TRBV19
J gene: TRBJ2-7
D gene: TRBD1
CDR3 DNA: TGTGCCAGTAGTATTCCCGACAGGGTCTACGAGCAGTACTTC
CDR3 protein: CASSIPDRVYEQYF

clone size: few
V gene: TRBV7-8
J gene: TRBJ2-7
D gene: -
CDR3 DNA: TGTGCCAGCAGCTTTAGCGGACCTCCCGTTGCTGACTTC
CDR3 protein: CASSFSGPPVADF

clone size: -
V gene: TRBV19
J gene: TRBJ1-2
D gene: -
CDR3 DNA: TGTGCCAGTAGTCGACAGAGTTATGGCTACACCTTC
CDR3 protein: CASSRQSYGYTF

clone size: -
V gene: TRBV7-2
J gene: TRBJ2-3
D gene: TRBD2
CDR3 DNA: TGTGCCAGCAGCTTAGGGACTAGCGGGGGGGCTGATACGCAGTATTTT
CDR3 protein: CASSLGTSGGADTQYF

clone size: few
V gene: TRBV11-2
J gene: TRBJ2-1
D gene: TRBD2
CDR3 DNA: TGTGCCAGCAGCCCAATGCCTGGCGGGAGGGACTACAATGAGCAGTTCTTC
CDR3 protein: CASSPMPGGRDYNEQFF

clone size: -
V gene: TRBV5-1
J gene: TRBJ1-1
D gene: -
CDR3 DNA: TGCGCCAGCAGCCTGGGAACTGGGAACACTGAAGCTTTCTTT
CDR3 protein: CASSLGTGNTEAFF

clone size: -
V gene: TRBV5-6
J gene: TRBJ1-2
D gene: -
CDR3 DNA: TGTGCCAGCAGTCCGGGGGGGACGGACGGCTACACCTTC
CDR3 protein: CASSPGGTDGYTF

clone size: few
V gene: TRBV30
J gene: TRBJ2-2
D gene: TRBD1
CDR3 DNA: TGTGCCTGGAGTGGACAGGGGAACACCGGGGAGCTGTTTTTT
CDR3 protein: CAWSGQGNTGELFF

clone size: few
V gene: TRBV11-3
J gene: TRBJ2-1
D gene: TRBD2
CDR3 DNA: TGTGCCAGCAGCCCGACTAGCGGGGTTGAGCAGTTCTTC
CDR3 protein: CASSPTSGVEQFF

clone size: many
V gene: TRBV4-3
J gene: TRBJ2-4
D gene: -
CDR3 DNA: TGCGCCAGCAGCCAGCAAACAGGGTACGGAAACATTCAGTACTTC
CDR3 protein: CASSQQTGYGNIQYF

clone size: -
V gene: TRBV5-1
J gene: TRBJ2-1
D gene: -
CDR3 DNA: TGCGCCAGCAGTCTCGACAGCAGTACCAATGAGCAGTTCTTC
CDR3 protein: CASSLDSSTNEQFF

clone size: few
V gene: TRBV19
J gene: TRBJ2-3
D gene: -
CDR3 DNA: TGTGCCCTACGGTTGGCGGGACTCCGGGCAGATACGCAGTATTTT
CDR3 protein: CALRLAGLRADTQYF

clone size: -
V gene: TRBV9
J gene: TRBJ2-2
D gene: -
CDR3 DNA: TGTGCCAGCAGCGGAAGTTTACAGGGTACCGGGGAGCTGTTTTTT
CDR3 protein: CASSGSLQGTGELFF

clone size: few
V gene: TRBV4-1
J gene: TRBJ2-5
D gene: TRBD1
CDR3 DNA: TGCGCCAGCAGCCGCGGACAGGGAGAGACCCAGTACTTC
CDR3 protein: CASSRGQGETQYF

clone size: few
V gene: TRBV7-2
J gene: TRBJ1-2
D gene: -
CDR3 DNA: TGTGCCAGCAGCTTATTCACCACTGCTAACTATGGCTACACCTTC
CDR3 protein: CASSLFTTANYGYTF

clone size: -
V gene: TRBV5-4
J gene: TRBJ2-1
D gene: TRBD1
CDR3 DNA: TGTGCCAGCAGCTCAGGGGGTGAGCAGTTCTTC
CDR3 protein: CASSSGGEQFF

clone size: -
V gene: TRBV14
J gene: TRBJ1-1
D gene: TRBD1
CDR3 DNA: TGTGCCAGCAGCCAATCTTTACAGGGGGCAGAAGCTTTCTTT
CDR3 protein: CASSQSLQGAEAFF

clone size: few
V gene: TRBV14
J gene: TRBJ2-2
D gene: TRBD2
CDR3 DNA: TGTGCCAGCAGCCGACTAGCGGGGGGGCCGTACACCGGGGAGCTGTTTTTT
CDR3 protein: CASSRLAGGPYTGELFF

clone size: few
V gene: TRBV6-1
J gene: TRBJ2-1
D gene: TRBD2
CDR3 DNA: TGTGCCAGCAAAGAGCGCGGGGGGAACAATGAGCAGTTCTTC
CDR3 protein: CASKERGGNNEQFF

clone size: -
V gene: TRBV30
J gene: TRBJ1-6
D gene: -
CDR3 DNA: TGTGCCTGGAATCTGGACAGCTCCTATAATTCACCCCTCCACTTT
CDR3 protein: CAWNLDSSYNSPLHF